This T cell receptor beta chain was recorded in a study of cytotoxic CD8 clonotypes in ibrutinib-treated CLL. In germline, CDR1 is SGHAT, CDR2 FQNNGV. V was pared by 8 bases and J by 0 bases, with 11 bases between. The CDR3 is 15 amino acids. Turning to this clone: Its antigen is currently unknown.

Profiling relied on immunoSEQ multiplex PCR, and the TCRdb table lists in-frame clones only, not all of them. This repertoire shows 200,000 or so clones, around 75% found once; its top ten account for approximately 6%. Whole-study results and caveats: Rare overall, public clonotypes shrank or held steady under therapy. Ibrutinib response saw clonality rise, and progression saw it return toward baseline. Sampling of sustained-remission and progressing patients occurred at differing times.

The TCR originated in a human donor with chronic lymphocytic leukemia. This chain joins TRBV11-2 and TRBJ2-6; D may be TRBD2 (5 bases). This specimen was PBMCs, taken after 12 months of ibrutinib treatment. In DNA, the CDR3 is TGTGCCAGCCTAGGACGGGGCTCTGGGGCCAACGTCCTGACTTTC. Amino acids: CASLGRGSGANVLTF.